The clone carrying this T cell receptor beta chain was detected only a few times. Its antigen remains unidentified. The CDR3 has 13 residues. V was pared by 7 bases and J by 5 bases, with 5 bases of the junction left unmatched. Germline lookup yields CDR1 MGHDK and CDR2 SYGVNS. These data come from a study of cytomegalovirus exposure and HLA in healthy donors. Study background: A data release that came early held around 85 million unique TCRs from HLA-typed donors.

Overall study results and limits: Earlier results showed most TCR beta V segments being productive about 87% or about 30% of the time. The listing of 150 to 200 TCR beta chains classed them as cytomegalovirus-associated. Researchers had no immune exposure information except CMV serostatus available.

Researchers ran the PCR with 60 Vbeta and 13 Jbeta primers. Clones were read by immunoSEQ multiplex PCR, and TCRdb kept only the in-frame ones, dropping some. Seen here are tens of thousands of clones, under 80% observed once, and the top ten hold less than 6%. The sample consisted of PBMCs. The TCR was taken from a male donor in good health and CMV-seropositive. The rearrangement links TRBV25-1 to TRBJ1-5; TRBD1 matches at 7 bases. CDR3 sequence reads: CASNGDRDQPQHF. The CDR3, as DNA: TGTGCCAGCAACGGGGACAGAGATCAGCCCCAGCATTTT.